This T cell receptor (beta chain) was found in a study of radiation and T cells in renal cell carcinoma. On the study more broadly: Nephrectomy followed 15 Gy stereotactic body radiation by 4 weeks. Study conclusions and caveats: From baseline, blood top tumor clonotypes peaked at 2 weeks post-radiation. Pretreatment tumor biopsies were lacking, so baseline clonotypes are unknown.

Germline CDR1 is SNHLY and CDR2 is FYNNEI. The CDR3 loop spans 15 amino acids. Comment on this clone: What it recognizes is unknown. The junction departs from the called germline gene at one end, perhaps through a read error.

Libraries were prepared by immunoSEQ multiplex PCR; TCRdb keeps only in-frame clonotypes and omits some of them. Of tens of thousands of clones listed, roughly 80% are singletons. Documented time point: blood 2 weeks post-SBRT. Treatment of the sample: 15 Gy SBRT to primary tumor, nephrectomy 4 weeks later. The chain combines TRBV2 with TRBJ2-1; D might be TRBD1 (5 bases). This material consisted of blood, taken from a patient whose treatment included radiotherapy and nephrectomy. The receptor was isolated from a woman aged 70 to 79 with renal cell carcinoma. In DNA form, the CDR3 reads TGTGCCAGCAGTCCCACGGGTCGGACAACGCCAAGAGTGGTCTTC. Protein: CASSPTGRTTPRVVF.